The T cell receptor beta chain described here comes from a study of regulatory T cells in long-lasting Graves disease. Turning to this clonotype: A read error may be the cause here, since a much bigger clone is one base away.

There are 15 residues in the CDR3. V was pared by 7 bases and J by 0 bases, with 13 bases between. CDR1 is SGHVS and CDR2 is FQNEAQ in the germline V gene. The time point is: newly diagnosed GD, antithyroid drugs for less than 3 months. PBMCs were the source of the RNA used for TCR sequencing. Libraries of TCR beta came from iRepertoire HTBI primers plus Arm-PCR of CDR3 regions. MiXCR, run by TCRdb on the multiplex PCR reads, gives a single entry per CDR3 protein. The sample has about 470,000 distinct CDR3 sequences, about a sixth seen once. These data were likewise used in another study, on T cells in Graves' hyperthyroidism and ophthalmopathy.

The sample here was peripheral blood mononuclear cells (PBMCs), taken at new diagnosis, from a patient treated with antithyroid drugs. This rearrangement joins TRBV7-8 to TRBJ2-1; D not resolved. This TCR was recovered from a man aged 40-50 years with Graves disease. The CDR3 coding sequence is TGTGCCAGCAACGAAGTCCTTGGCTCCTACAATGAGCAGTTCTTC. Protein product: CASNEVLGSYNEQFF.